This T cell receptor (beta chain) was identified during a study of T cell changes during pregnancy in multiple sclerosis. Here immunoSEQ multiplex PCR was the method, and the copy in TCRdb shows in-frame clones only, minus some. The table records about 55,000 clones, 93% of them present only once. CDR3 length equals 13 residues. Looked up from germline, CDR1 is SQVTM and CDR2 is ANQGSEA. Trimming left V 7 bases short and J 3 bases short, with 16 bases between. V is TRBV29-1 and J is TRBJ2-7; D might be TRBD1 (6 bases). This TCR was recovered from a female donor with multiple sclerosis, enrolled in a pregnancy study. The sequencing here drew on CD8+ T cells from peripheral blood mononuclear cells, taken in the second trimester of pregnancy. The CDR3 here is CSALGGSLYEQYF. CDR3 nucleotides: TGCAGCGCTTTAGGGGGAAGTCTCTACGAGCAGTACTTC.